Listed below are T cell receptor beta chains from one sample, sequenced in a study of T-cell reconstitution after alpha-beta-depleted transplantation in children. Via MiXCR, TCRdb re-called the PCR reads, giving one row per CDR3 protein. This table has about 870,000 distinct CDR3 sequences, roughly 15% appearing once. The sequenced sample was PBMCs, mostly from graft donor cells, obtained 360 days after TCRalphabeta/CD19-depleted stem cell transplant. These receptors all come from a male patient younger than 18 who had a stem cell transplant for acute lymphoblastic leukemia, so the T cells may come from the graft donor. The CDR3 runs from the conserved cysteine through the conserved F or W. D genes are given only for firm matches. A row's size may be missing; if present it is once, few, many or a size class.

V	D	J	size	CDR3	DNA
TRBV27	TRBD1	TRBJ1-1	few	CASSLLGQGNTEAFF	TGTGCCAGCAGTTTACTCGGACAGGGAAACACTGAAGCTTTCTTT
TRBV4-1	-	TRBJ2-1	-	CASSQVFDEQFF	TGCGCCAGCAGCCAAGTTTTCGATGAGCAGTTCTTC
TRBV7-6	TRBD1	TRBJ2-1	many	CASSGDRGSYNEQFF	TGTGCCAGCAGCGGAGACAGGGGATCCTACAATGAGCAGTTCTTC
TRBV9	-	TRBJ2-3	few	CASSARQSDTQYF	TGTGCCAGCAGCGCCCGACAGTCAGATACGCAGTATTTT
TRBV4-1	-	TRBJ2-1	-	CASSHPLSLYNEQFF	TGCGCCAGCAGCCATCCCCTGAGTCTCTACAATGAGCAGTTCTTC
TRBV10-3	-	TRBJ2-7	few	CAIGGDRAYEQYF	TGTGCCATCGGAGGGGACAGAGCCTACGAGCAGTACTTC
TRBV5-1	-	TRBJ2-1	many	CASSVSRHNEQFF	TGCGCCAGCAGTGTCTCGCGGCACAATGAGCAGTTCTTC
TRBV6-2/TRBV6-3	-	TRBJ2-2	many	CASSYSILSKTGELFF	TGTGCCAGCAGTTACTCGATATTGTCGAAGACCGGGGAGCTGTTTTTT
TRBV7-2	TRBD2	TRBJ2-3	few	CASSLRVAGKRDTQYF	TGTGCCAGCAGCCTTCGGGTAGCGGGAAAAAGGGATACGCAGTATTTT
TRBV12-3/TRBV12-4	TRBD2	TRBJ2-5	few	CASSLLAALQETQYF	TGTGCCAGCAGCTTACTAGCGGCATTACAAGAGACCCAGTACTTC
TRBV5-1	TRBD2	TRBJ2-1	once	CASSLSSGRNVYVEFF	TGCGCCAGCAGCTTGAGTAGCGGGAGGAATGTGTATGTTGAGTTCTTC
TRBV7-9	-	TRBJ2-4	few	CASSAQKLAKNIQYF	TGTGCCAGCAGCGCACAGAAACTAGCCAAAAACATTCAGTACTTC
TRBV5-1	TRBD2	TRBJ2-1	once	CASSWGPGLALNEQFF	TGCGCCAGCAGCTGGGGGCCGGGACTAGCGTTAAATGAGCAGTTCTTC
TRBV9	-	TRBJ2-2	-	CASSVEGPGTTGWGELFF	TGTGCCAGCAGCGTAGAAGGCCCGGGGACGACGGGTTGGGGGGAGCTGTTTTTT
TRBV4-1	-	TRBJ2-1	many	CASSQDTFSGDTYNEQFF	TGCGCCAGCAGCCAAGATACTTTTTCGGGAGACACCTACAATGAGCAGTTCTTC
TRBV6-1	TRBD1	TRBJ2-5	few	CASSERTGRRETQYF	TGTGCCAGCAGCGAGAGGACAGGGAGACGGGAGACCCAGTACTTC
TRBV3-1	TRBD2	TRBJ2-7	few	CASIFSGRPYEQYF	TGTGCCAGCATCTTTAGCGGGAGACCCTACGAGCAGTACTTC
TRBV29-1	-	TRBJ1-2	-	CSVDRVGQVYGYTF	TGCAGCGTTGATAGGGTCGGGCAGGTCTATGGCTACACCTTC
TRBV5-1	-	TRBJ1-4	-	CASRPLGGRTNEKLFF	TGCGCCAGCAGACCACTCGGGGGGCGAACTAATGAAAAACTGTTTTTT
TRBV18	-	TRBJ2-7	-	CASSPGGWSFYEQYF	TGTGCCAGCTCACCTGGCGGGTGGTCTTTCTACGAGCAGTACTTC
TRBV27	TRBD2	TRBJ2-1	-	CASSPWTSGANEQFF	TGTGCCAGCAGTCCCTGGACTAGCGGGGCTAATGAGCAGTTCTTC
TRBV20-1	-	TRBJ2-4	-	CSARSGGMGKNIQYF	TGCAGTGCTAGATCAGGGGGGATGGGCAAAAACATTCAGTACTTC
TRBV12-3/TRBV12-4	TRBD1	TRBJ2-3	few	CASNRDRGVGTDTQYF	TGTGCCAGCAACCGGGACAGGGGGGTCGGGACAGATACGCAGTATTTT
TRBV10-1	TRBD2	TRBJ2-2	few	CASSDGTSGRTGELFF	TGCGCCAGCAGTGACGGGACTAGCGGCCGAACCGGGGAGCTGTTTTTT
TRBV12-3/TRBV12-4	-	TRBJ2-1	-	CASSSATSHEQFF	TGTGCCAGCAGTTCAGCTACTAGCCATGAGCAGTTCTTC
TRBV5-5	-	TRBJ2-1	-	CASSRRTGGRYNEQFF	TGTGCCAGCAGCCGTAGGACTGGGGGCAGATACAATGAGCAGTTCTTC